This TCR beta chain was captured in a study of T cells after yellow fever vaccination. Looked up from germline, CDR1 is LNHDA and CDR2 is SQIVND (reference sequence). Trimming removed 10 bases at V and 8 bases at J, with 20 bases between. The CDR3 runs 13 residues. TCR cDNA, made by 5'RACE template switching, carried an added universal primer site and UMIs. Using its own MiXCR run on the 5' RACE reads, TCRdb lists one record per CDR3 protein. The repertoire consists of 25,000 to 30,000 distinct CDR3 sequences, with over 4.5% occurring once and the leading ten covering 35% to 45%. This clonotype was picked up many times.

The sample in question was CD8+ T cells sorted from PBMCs, obtained 10 days after the yellow fever booster vaccination. This TCR derives from a man aged 30 to 45 who received the YFV17D yellow fever vaccine. This chain uses TRBV19 with TRBJ1-1; possible D gene TRBD1, 6 bases. The CDR3 region has the DNA TGTGCCACAGTACGTGGGGGGGGCATAGAAGCTTTCTTT. Its protein is CATVRGGGIEAFF.